A selection of T cell receptor beta chains follows, all from one sample in a study of T cell responses to AZD1222 COVID-19 vaccine. Measured with immunoSEQ multiplex PCR; TCRdb has only the in-frame clones, and not every one. The sample carries about 120,000 clones, roughly 90% recorded once. The specimen was peripheral blood, collected 28 days after the second dose of the MenACWY control vaccine. These receptors were collected from an adult who received the MenACWY meningococcal vaccine as a control. Both conserved end residues are part of each CDR3. The D gene is left open where the match is weak. A clone size is listed for some rows: how often the clone was seen (once, few, many), or a class if it is expanded.

>TRBJ1-6|TRBD1|TRBV15|NA
CATSSRDRKNSPLHF
TGTGCCACCAGCAGCCGGGACAGGAAAAATTCACCCCTCCACTTT
>TRBJ2-3|NA|TRBV28|NA
CASSLSGSGYTDTQYF
TGTGCCAGCAGTTTATCCGGTAGCGGATACACAGATACGCAGTATTTT
>TRBJ1-6|NA|TRBV2|few
CASSEQSGSPLHF
TGTGCCAGCAGTGAACAGTCGGGGTCACCCCTCCACTTT
>TRBJ2-7|TRBD2|TRBV7-2|NA
CASSPQATSGSYEQYF
TGTGCCAGCAGCCCTCAAGCGACTAGCGGAAGCTACGAGCAGTACTTC
>TRBJ1-6|TRBD1|TRBV9|NA
CASSVGQGADNSPLHF
TGTGCCAGCAGCGTAGGCCAGGGGGCTGATAATTCACCCCTCCACTTT
>TRBJ1-2|TRBD1|TRBV6-5|once
CASHPRDRLNYGYTF
TGTGCCAGCCACCCAAGGGACAGGCTTAACTATGGCTACACCTTC
>TRBJ1-2|TRBD1|TRBV6-5|NA
CASSYSTQGGNYGYTF
TGTGCCAGCAGTTACTCTACACAGGGGGGAAACTATGGCTACACCTTC
>TRBJ1-2|NA|TRBV5-1|NA
CASSLQVSYGYTF
TGCGCCAGCAGCTTGCAGGTCTCCTATGGCTACACCTTC
>TRBJ2-5|TRBD1|TRBV6-1|NA
CASSDLTGYGETQYF
TGTGCCAGCAGTGACCTGACAGGGTATGGCGAGACCCAGTACTTC
>TRBJ2-3|NA|TRBV3-1/TRBV3-2|NA
CASSQDPTRKRGNEEDTQYF
TGTGCCAGCAGCCAAGATCCCACTAGAAAGAGGGGTAATGAGGAAGATACGCAGTATTTT
>TRBJ2-1|TRBD1|TRBV28|NA
CASRGQGYNEQFF
TGTGCCAGCAGAGGACAGGGGTACAATGAGCAGTTCTTC
>TRBJ1-1|NA|TRBV28|NA
CASSFPGTGNTEAFF
TGTGCCAGCAGTTTCCCTGGGACGGGGAACACTGAAGCTTTCTTT
>TRBJ1-6|NA|TRBV27|NA
CASSLSLDRQSSPLHF
TGTGCCAGCAGTTTATCACTGGACAGACAATCTTCACCCCTCCACTTT
>TRBJ2-1|TRBD2|TRBV18|NA
CASSPVGRTRNEQFF
TGTGCCAGCTCCCCGGTCGGCAGGACTAGGAATGAGCAGTTCTTC
>TRBJ1-5|NA|TRBV6-2/TRBV6-3|NA
CASSYSYSNQPQHF
TGTGCCAGCAGTTACTCCTATAGCAATCAGCCCCAGCATTTT
>TRBJ2-1|TRBD1|TRBV28|NA
CASSFLAGGADNEQFF
TGTGCCAGCAGTTTCCTAGCAGGGGGCGCAGATAATGAGCAGTTCTTC
>TRBJ1-1|NA|TRBV5-6|NA
CASSLSGGEGTEAFF
TGTGCCAGCAGCTTATCAGGTGGGGAGGGAACTGAAGCTTTCTTT
>TRBJ2-1|TRBD2|TRBV9|NA
CASSVDGGARPEQFF
TGTGCCAGCAGCGTAGACGGGGGGGCCAGGCCAGAGCAGTTCTTC
>TRBJ1-3|NA|TRBV11-3|NA
CASSLDGVSGNTIYF
TGTGCCAGCAGCTTAGACGGAGTCTCTGGAAACACCATATATTTT
>TRBJ2-7|NA|TRBV21-1|NA
CASSKDRSSGVSYEQYF
TGTGCCAGCAGCAAAGACCGGTCTAGCGGGGTCTCCTACGAGCAGTACTTC
>TRBJ1-2|TRBD1|TRBV3-1/TRBV3-2|once
CASSRDRGDGYTF
TGTGCCAGCAGCCGGGACAGGGGAGATGGCTACACCTTC
>TRBJ2-7|NA|TRBV7-3|NA
CASSLSSGHSYEQYF
TGTGCCAGCAGCTTATCCAGCGGGCACTCCTACGAGCAGTACTTC
>TRBJ2-3|NA|TRBV7-2|NA
CASSLSFFGDTQYF
TGTGCCAGCAGCTTAAGCTTCTTTGGGGATACGCAGTATTTT
>TRBJ1-1|NA|TRBV6-5|NA
CASSYSGKRMNTEAFF
TGTGCCAGCAGTTACTCGGGAAAGAGGATGAACACTGAAGCTTTCTTT
>TRBJ2-1|TRBD2|TRBV12-3/TRBV12-4|few
CASSQLAVNEQFF
TGTGCCAGCAGTCAACTAGCGGTTAATGAGCAGTTCTTC
>TRBJ1-1|NA|TRBV7-8|NA
CASSLKTNTEAFF
TGTGCCAGCAGCTTAAAGACGAACACTGAAGCTTTCTTT
>TRBJ2-7|TRBD2|TRBV19|NA
CASSTGLAGPYEQYF
TGTGCCAGTAGTACAGGACTAGCGGGACCCTACGAGCAGTACTTC
>TRBJ1-5|NA|TRBV28|NA
CASTLGGWGRNQPQHF
TGTGCCAGCACCCTAGGGGGTTGGGGGCGCAATCAGCCCCAGCATTTT
>TRBJ2-4|NA|TRBV27|NA
CASSPLEGLGKNIQYF
TGTGCCAGCAGCCCCCTAGAGGGGTTAGGCAAAAACATTCAGTACTTC
>TRBJ2-3|NA|TRBV6-5|NA
CASTSQGTDTQYF
TGTGCCAGCACATCCCAAGGGACAGATACGCAGTATTTT
>TRBJ2-1|NA|TRBV2|NA
CASTYVGGNEQFF
TGTGCCAGCACCTACGTGGGTGGGAATGAGCAGTTCTTC
>TRBJ2-5|TRBD1|TRBV5-1|NA
CASSLVRRQGARETQYF
TGCGCCAGCAGCTTGGTCCGAAGACAGGGGGCCCGGGAGACCCAGTACTTC
>TRBJ2-1|NA|TRBV5-1|NA
CASSPGLSNEQFF
TGCGCCAGCAGCCCGGGACTCAGTAATGAGCAGTTCTTC
>TRBJ2-3|TRBD1|TRBV5-4|NA
CASSRTGGHTDTQYF
TGTGCCAGCAGCCGAACAGGGGGCCACACAGATACGCAGTATTTT
>TRBJ2-7|NA|TRBV7-8|NA
CASSLVSITYEQYF
TGTGCCAGCAGCTTAGTTAGCATTACCTACGAGCAGTACTTC
>TRBJ2-2|TRBD2|TRBV7-2|NA
CASSRTSGGPTGELFF
TGTGCCAGCAGCCGGACTAGCGGGGGTCCCACCGGGGAGCTGTTTTTT
>TRBJ2-2|NA|TRBV7-9|NA
CASSLEGTIAGELFF
TGTGCCAGCAGCTTAGAAGGGACAATAGCCGGGGAGCTGTTTTTT
>TRBJ2-1|TRBD1|TRBV6-2/TRBV6-3|NA
CASSYRDSYNEQFF
TGTGCCAGCAGTTACCGGGACAGCTACAATGAGCAGTTCTTC
>TRBJ1-4|TRBD1|TRBV27|NA
CASSTNRGRGEKLFF
TGTGCCAGCAGTACAAACAGGGGGCGCGGTGAAAAACTGTTTTTT
>TRBJ1-6|NA|TRBV5-6|NA
CASRIGRQDSPLHF
TGTGCCAGCAGAATCGGCAGGCAGGATTCACCCCTCCACTTT
>TRBJ1-1|NA|TRBV6-6|NA
CASSSGMNTEAFF
TGTGCCAGCAGCTCAGGGATGAACACTGAAGCTTTCTTT
>TRBJ2-5|TRBD2|TRBV7-2|NA
CASSLKRGGVGETQYF
TGTGCCAGCAGCTTAAAACGCGGGGGGGTAGGGGAGACCCAGTACTTC
>TRBJ2-1|TRBD1|TRBV29-1|NA
CSVPPGTGGYNEQFF
TGCAGCGTTCCACCCGGGACAGGGGGCTACAATGAGCAGTTCTTC
>TRBJ2-7|TRBD2|TRBV29-1|NA
CSVEDGLAGEYEQYF
TGCAGCGTTGAAGATGGCCTAGCGGGAGAATACGAGCAGTACTTC
>TRBJ1-2|NA|TRBV4-1|NA
CASSQWGTTQHGYTF
TGCGCCAGCAGCCAGTGGGGGACAACTCAACATGGCTACACCTTC
>TRBJ2-3|NA|TRBV5-1|NA
CASRTGGEADTQYF
TGCGCCAGCAGGACCGGGGGAGAGGCAGATACGCAGTATTTT
>TRBJ2-3|NA|TRBV5-1|NA
CASSYGLTSTDTQYF
TGCGCCAGCAGCTACGGACTAACTAGCACAGATACGCAGTATTTT
>TRBJ1-1|NA|TRBV2|NA
CASSLRASEAFF
TGTGCCAGCAGCCTCCGGGCTTCTGAAGCTTTCTTT
>TRBJ2-2|TRBD2|TRBV2|NA
CASRRPSGGYTGELFF
TGTGCCAGCCGCCGGCCCAGCGGGGGATACACCGGGGAGCTGTTTTTT
>TRBJ1-5|NA|TRBV6-2/TRBV6-3|NA
CASSQDSLETPQHF
TGTGCCAGCAGCCAGGACAGTCTGGAGACGCCCCAGCATTTT
>TRBJ1-1|NA|TRBV19|NA
CASSIWPMNTEAFF
TGTGCCAGTAGTATTTGGCCCATGAACACTGAAGCTTTCTTT
>TRBJ2-1|TRBD2|TRBV7-3|NA
CASSPTSGDYNEQFF
TGTGCCAGCAGCCCTACTAGCGGGGACTACAATGAGCAGTTCTTC